This entry features one T cell receptor beta chain sequence. High-throughput TCR beta sequencing covered peripheral CD8+ and CD4+ T cells. The source of the sample is a study of CD8 T cells in Susac syndrome. The authors reverse transcribed roughly 0.5 to 1 ug RNA with random hexamers. A multiplex approach, immunoSEQ multiplex PCR, amplified TCR beta CDR3 across 54 Vbeta and 13 Jbeta. A single record per CDR3 protein comes from TCRdb applying MiXCR to the immunoSEQ multiplex PCR reads. The sample has hundreds of thousands of distinct CDR3 sequences, roughly 85% seen once. This CDR3 region has 15 residues. After removal of 2 bases from V and 3 bases from J, the junction contained 2 bases not matched to a gene. Germline loops: CDR1 MNHEY, CDR2 SMNVEV (reference sequence).

Sequenced input: CD8+ T cells from PBMCs. The rearrangement links TRBV27 to TRBJ2-1; TRBD2 matches at 9 bases. This sequence originates from a human donor with multiple sclerosis. The CDR3 nucleotides are TGTGCCAGCAGTTTAAGGACTAGCGTCTACAATGAGCAGTTCTTC. Protein product: CASSLRTSVYNEQFF.